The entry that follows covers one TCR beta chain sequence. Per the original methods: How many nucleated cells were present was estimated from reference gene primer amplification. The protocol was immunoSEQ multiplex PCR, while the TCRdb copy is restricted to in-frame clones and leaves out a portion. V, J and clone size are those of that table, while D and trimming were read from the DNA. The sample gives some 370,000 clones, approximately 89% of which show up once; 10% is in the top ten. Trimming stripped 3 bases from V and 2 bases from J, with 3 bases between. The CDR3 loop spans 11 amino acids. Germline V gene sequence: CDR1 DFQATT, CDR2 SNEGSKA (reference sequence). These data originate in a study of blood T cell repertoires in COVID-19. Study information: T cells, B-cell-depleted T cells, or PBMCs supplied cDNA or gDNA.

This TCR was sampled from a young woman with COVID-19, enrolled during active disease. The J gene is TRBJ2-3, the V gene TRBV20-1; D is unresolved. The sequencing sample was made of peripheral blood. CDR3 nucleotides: TGCAGTGCTAGTTACACAGATACGCAGTATTTT. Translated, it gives CSASYTDTQYF.